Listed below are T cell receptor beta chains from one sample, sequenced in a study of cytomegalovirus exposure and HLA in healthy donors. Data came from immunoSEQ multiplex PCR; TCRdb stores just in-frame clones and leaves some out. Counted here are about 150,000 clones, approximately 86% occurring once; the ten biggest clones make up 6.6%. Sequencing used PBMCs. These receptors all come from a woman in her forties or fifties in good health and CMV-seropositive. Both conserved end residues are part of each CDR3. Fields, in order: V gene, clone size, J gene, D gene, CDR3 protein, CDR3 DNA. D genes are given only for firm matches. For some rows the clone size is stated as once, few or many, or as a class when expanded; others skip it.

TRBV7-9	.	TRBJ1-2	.	CSSSLGRQGNYGYTF	TGTTCCAGCAGCTTAGGCCGCCAGGGGAACTATGGCTACACCTTC
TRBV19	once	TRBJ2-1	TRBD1	CASTTGGRSYNEQFF	TGTGCCAGTACCACAGGGGGCAGGTCCTACAATGAGCAGTTCTTC
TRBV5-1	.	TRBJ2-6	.	CASTRTGVGANVLTF	TGCGCCAGCACCCGTACGGGGGTTGGGGCCAACGTCCTGACTTTC
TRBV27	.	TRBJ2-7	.	CATRLRLLSSYEQYF	TGTGCCACCCGTCTCAGACTTCTCAGCTCCTACGAGCAGTACTTC
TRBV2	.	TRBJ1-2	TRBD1	CASSPTGTELPYGYTF	TGTGCCAGCAGCCCGACCGGGACAGAACTCCCCTATGGCTACACCTTC
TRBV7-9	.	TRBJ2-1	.	CASGGANEQFF	TGTGCCAGCGGCGGGGCCAATGAGCAGTTCTTC
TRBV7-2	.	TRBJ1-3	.	CASRGAVSGNTIYF	TGTGCCAGCAGGGGGGCTGTCTCTGGAAACACCATATATTTT
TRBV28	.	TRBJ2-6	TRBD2	CASSSGGVTGANVLTF	TGTGCCAGTAGTAGCGGGGGGGTTACTGGGGCCAACGTCCTGACTTTC
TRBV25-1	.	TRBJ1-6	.	CASSEYGRSGSPLHF	TGTGCCAGCAGTGAATATGGCAGATCTGGTTCACCCCTCCACTTT
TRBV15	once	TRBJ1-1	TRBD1	CATSTRQGALNTEAFF	TGTGCCACCAGCACAAGACAGGGGGCCTTGAACACTGAAGCTTTCTTT
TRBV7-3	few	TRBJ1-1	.	CASSLVGGALTEAFF	TGTGCCAGCAGCTTAGTGGGGGGTGCGTTAACTGAAGCTTTCTTT
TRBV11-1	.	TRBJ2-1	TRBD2	CASSLRLAGGSYNEQFF	TGTGCCAGCAGCTTACGGCTAGCGGGGGGGTCATACAATGAGCAGTTCTTC
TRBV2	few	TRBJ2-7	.	CASSDQGPPDEQYF	TGTGCCAGCAGTGATCAGGGCCCCCCCGACGAGCAGTACTTC
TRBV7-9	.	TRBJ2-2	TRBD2	CASSTTSGRPTGELFF	TGTGCCAGCAGCACTACTAGCGGGCGGCCCACCGGGGAGCTGTTTTTT
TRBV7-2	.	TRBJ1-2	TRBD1	CASSARGGYTF	TGTGCCAGCAGCGCCAGGGGGGGCTACACCTTC
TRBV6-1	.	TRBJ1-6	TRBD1	CAINRGRNNSPLHF	TGTGCCATCAACAGGGGCCGGAATAATTCACCCCTCCACTTT
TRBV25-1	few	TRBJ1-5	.	CASSEGRFSNQPQHF	TGTGCCAGCAGTGAAGGCAGATTCTCTAATCAGCCCCAGCATTTT
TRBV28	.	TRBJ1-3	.	CASSLYRVPGNTIYF	TGTGCCAGCAGTTTATACAGGGTCCCTGGAAACACCATATATTTT
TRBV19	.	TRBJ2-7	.	CASSRVRAGEQYF	TGTGCCAGTAGTCGAGTCAGGGCCGGGGAGCAGTACTTC
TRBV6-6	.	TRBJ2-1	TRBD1	CASSSNRGSYNEQFF	TGTGCCAGCAGCTCCAACAGGGGTTCCTACAATGAGCAGTTCTTC
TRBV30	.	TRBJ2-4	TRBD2	CAWSVWGGIQYF	TGTGCCTGGAGTGTATGGGGGGGAATTCAGTACTTC
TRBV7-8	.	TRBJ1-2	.	CASVGAGGGYTF	TGTGCCAGCGTAGGGGCGGGGGGTGGCTACACCTTC
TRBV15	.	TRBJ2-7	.	CATSRPLREEQYF	TGTGCCACCAGCAGGCCCTTGCGAGAAGAGCAGTACTTC
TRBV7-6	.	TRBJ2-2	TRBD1	CASSLGAGGKTGELFF	TGTGCCAGCAGCTTAGGAGCAGGGGGCAAAACCGGGGAGCTGTTTTTT
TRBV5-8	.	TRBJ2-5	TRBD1	CASSLDRGHGETQYF	TGTGCCAGCAGCTTGGACAGGGGTCATGGAGAGACCCAGTACTTC
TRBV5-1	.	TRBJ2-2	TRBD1	CASSSTGGLLGELFF	TGCGCCAGCAGCTCGACAGGGGGCCTCCTCGGGGAGCTGTTTTTT
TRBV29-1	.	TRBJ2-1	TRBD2	CSVVPGTSVYNEQFF	TGCAGCGTAGTACCGGGCACTAGCGTTTACAATGAGCAGTTCTTC
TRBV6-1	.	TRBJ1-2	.	CASSDVFHYGYTF	TGTGCCAGCAGTGACGTGTTCCACTATGGCTACACCTTC
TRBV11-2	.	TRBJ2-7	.	CASSSTGYEQYF	TGTGCCAGCAGTTCTACAGGGTACGAGCAGTACTTC
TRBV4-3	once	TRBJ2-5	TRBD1	CASSQGQRETQYF	TGCGCCAGCAGCCAGGGACAGCGGGAGACCCAGTACTTC
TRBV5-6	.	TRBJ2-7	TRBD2	CASSLRTSGASSYEQYF	TGTGCCAGCAGCCTGCGGACTAGCGGGGCGAGCTCCTACGAGCAGTACTTC